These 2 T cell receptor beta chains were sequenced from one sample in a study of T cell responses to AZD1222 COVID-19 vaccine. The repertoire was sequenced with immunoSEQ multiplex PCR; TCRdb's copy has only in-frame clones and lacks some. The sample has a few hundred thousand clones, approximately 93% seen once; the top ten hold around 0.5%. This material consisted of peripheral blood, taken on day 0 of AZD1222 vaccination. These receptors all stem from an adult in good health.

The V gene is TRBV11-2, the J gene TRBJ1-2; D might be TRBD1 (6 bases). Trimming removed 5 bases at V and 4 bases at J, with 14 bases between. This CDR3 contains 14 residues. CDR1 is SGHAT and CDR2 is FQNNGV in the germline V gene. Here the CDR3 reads CASSPRTAGYGYTF. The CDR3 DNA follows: TGTGCCAGCAGCCCCAGGACAGCAGGCTATGGCTACACCTTC.

DNA of the CDR3: TGTGCCAGCAGCCGAGGGATCGGGGAGCTGTTTTTT. Its translation is CASSRGIGELFF. The chain has TRBV13 and TRBJ2-2; D perhaps matches TRBD2 (5 bases). V dropped 5 bases and J dropped 7 bases, with 8 bases sitting between them. The germline V gene encodes CDR1 PRHDT and CDR2 FYEKMQ (reference sequence). The CDR3 covers 12 residues.